The T cell receptor (beta chain) described here comes from a study of blood T cell repertoires in COVID-19. The CDR3 contains 15 residues. Germline CDR1 reads MNHEY; CDR2 reads SMNVEV (reference sequence). V lost 3 bases and J lost 3, with 12 bases in between. This clone has just one count. Here immunoSEQ multiplex PCR was the method, and the copy in TCRdb shows in-frame clones only, minus some. The sample contains 75,000 or so clones, over 65% of which appear only once. The chain carries TRBV27 and TRBJ1-5, with D possibly matching TRBD1 (6 bases). The material sequenced was peripheral blood. This TCR was sampled from a woman of 80 years or more with acute or convalescent COVID-19. This chain's CDR3 is CASSLEGGVNQPQHF. The CDR3 nucleotides are TGTGCCAGCAGTTTGGAAGGGGGGGTCAATCAGCCCCAGCATTTT.